The following is a T cell receptor beta chain sequence with its context. The sample is drawn from a study of blood T cell repertoires in COVID-19. Across the whole study: The origin of the acute and convalescent COVID-19 samples was the United States, Italy and Spain. PBMCs, B-cell-depleted T cells, or T cells were the source of the cDNA or gDNA that made up the material.

There are 15 residues in the CDR3. In germline, CDR1 is SGHDN, CDR2 FVKESK. V trimming: 3 bases; J trimming: 7 bases; junction bases outside the gene matches: 6. In the original analysis: Estimates of nucleated cell counts were drawn from the amplification of reference gene primers. The table came from immunoSEQ multiplex PCR; TCRdb's copy has only in-frame clones and leaves some out. Clone size and the V and J calls come from that table; the DNA yielded D and trimming. This table has approximately 81,000 clones, approximately 90% appearing once. The sequence derives from a man between 65 and 85 years old with active or convalescent COVID-19. What was sequenced was peripheral blood. The V gene is TRBV14, the J gene TRBJ2-1, with 10 bases that match TRBD1. The chain's CDR3 is CASSQGQGIRNEQFF. CDR3 nucleotide sequence: TGTGCCAGCAGCCAGGGACAGGGGATAAGGAATGAGCAGTTCTTC.